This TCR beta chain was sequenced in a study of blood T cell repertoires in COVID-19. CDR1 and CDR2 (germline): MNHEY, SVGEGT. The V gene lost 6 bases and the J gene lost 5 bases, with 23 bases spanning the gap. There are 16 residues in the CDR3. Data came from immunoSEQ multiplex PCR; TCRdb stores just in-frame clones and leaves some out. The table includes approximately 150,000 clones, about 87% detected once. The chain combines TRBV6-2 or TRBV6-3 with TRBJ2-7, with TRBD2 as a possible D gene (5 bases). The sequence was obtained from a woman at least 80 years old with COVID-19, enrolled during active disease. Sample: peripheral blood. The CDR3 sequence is CASSLTPRGMSNEQYF. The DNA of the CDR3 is TGTGCCAGCAGCCTAACCCCGCGAGGGATGAGCAACGAGCAGTACTTC.